These T cell receptor beta chains were read from a single sample in a study of OX40 agonist ivuxolimab in advanced cancers. Here immunoSEQ multiplex PCR was the method, and the copy in TCRdb shows in-frame clones only, minus some. Among approximately 83,000 clones listed, 81% were seen once. The sample here was CD4+ or CD8+ T cells sorted from blood, taken in a trial of the OX40 agonist ivuxolimab. These receptors were collected from an adult with an advanced solid tumor such as melanoma, head and neck, liver or kidney cancer. CDR3s include the opening cysteine and the closing phenylalanine or tryptophan. D genes are given only for firm matches. Rows give clone size only sometimes, using once, few, many, or a class for an expanded clone.

CDR3nt	CDR3aa	j_gene	abundance	v_gene	d_gene
TGCGCCAGCAGCCAAGATCGGAGAAGCCTACAGTCCACCTTC	CASSQDRRSLQSTF	TRBJ1-2	.	TRBV4-3	.
TGTGCCAGCAAGTCGGAGTCCGAGAATCAGCCCCAGCATTTT	CASKSESENQPQHF	TRBJ1-5	.	TRBV6-1	.
TGTGCCAGCAGTGACAGGACTAGGAACTTTGGTGGTTCACCCCTCCACTTT	CASSDRTRNFGGSPLHF	TRBJ1-6	.	TRBV2	.
TGCGCCAGCAGTTTGGACGGAAGGGGCACTGAAGCTTTCTTT	CASSLDGRGTEAFF	TRBJ1-1	few	TRBV4-1	.
TGTGCCAGCAGTTACTCGATAGTGCGCGGAAACACCATATATTTT	CASSYSIVRGNTIYF	TRBJ1-3	.	TRBV6-5	.
TGTGCCAGCAGTTCGACGGGGAGGGGAAATGAGCAGTTCTTC	CASSSTGRGNEQFF	TRBJ2-1	.	TRBV6-5	TRBD2
TGTGCCAGCAGCCTGGGGACTAGCGGGATGTACGAGCAGTACTTC	CASSLGTSGMYEQYF	TRBJ2-7	few	TRBV5-4	TRBD2
TGTGCCAGCAGCCAAGGAGGGATTATTGGTAATGAGCAGTTCTTC	CASSQGGIIGNEQFF	TRBJ2-1	few	TRBV4-2	.
TGTGCCAGCAGCCCCGACAATGTGAACACTGAAGCTTTCTTT	CASSPDNVNTEAFF	TRBJ1-1	.	TRBV9	.
TGTGCCTGGACGAACAGTGGCTATGGCTACACCTTC	CAWTNSGYGYTF	TRBJ1-2	few	TRBV30	.
TGTGCCAGCAGCTACCGGGCGACCACTGAAGCTTTCTTT	CASSYRATTEAFF	TRBJ1-1	.	TRBV7-9	.
TGTGCCAGCAGTCCTCTACTAGCGGGTAGGGAGACCCAGTACTTC	CASSPLLAGRETQYF	TRBJ2-5	.	TRBV11-2	TRBD2
TGTGCCAGCAGTTTAGTCGGGGGCGGGAACACTGAAGCTTTCTTT	CASSLVGGGNTEAFF	TRBJ1-1	.	TRBV27	.
TGTGCCAGCAGCTCGCCGACAGGAGATACGCAGTATTTT	CASSSPTGDTQYF	TRBJ2-3	once	TRBV5-6	.
TGCGCCAGCAGCACGGGGCAGGGTAATTACAATGAGCAGTTCTTC	CASSTGQGNYNEQFF	TRBJ2-1	.	TRBV5-1	.
TGCAGCGTTGGTCTAGAGGGGGCGTTGAGGGGACAAGAGACCCAGTACTTC	CSVGLEGALRGQETQYF	TRBJ2-5	.	TRBV29-1	TRBD1
TGTGCCAGCAGCCCCTGGACACTGGGAGGTCAGCCCCAGCATTTT	CASSPWTLGGQPQHF	TRBJ1-5	.	TRBV11-2	.
TGTGCCAGCAGTGAAAGGGAGAATTCACCCCTCCACTTT	CASSERENSPLHF	TRBJ1-6	few	TRBV6-1	.
TGTGCCAGCAGTTATGGTTATAGCAATCAGCCCCAGCATTTT	CASSYGYSNQPQHF	TRBJ1-5	.	TRBV27	.
TGTGCCAGCAGCTCGGATGGACAGCACTATGGCTACACCTTC	CASSSDGQHYGYTF	TRBJ1-2	.	TRBV11-3	.
TGTGCCAGCAGTTACTCGGCCAGGGGCAATCAGCCCCAGCATTTT	CASSYSARGNQPQHF	TRBJ1-5	.	TRBV6-5	.
TGTGCCAGCAGCCCCTACTCCTCATCTAGCGGGAAGCGCTACGAGCAGTACTTC	CASSPYSSSSGKRYEQYF	TRBJ2-7	once	TRBV5-6	TRBD2